This TCR beta chain was profiled in a study of T cells in Graves' hyperthyroidism and ophthalmopathy. General study results and limits: A model of 13 V-J features distinguished ophthalmopathy from stable hyperthyroidism. In blood, most of the thyroid clonotypes expanded above 0.001 were also present.

Germline CDR1 and CDR2: KGHSH and LQKENI. Deletions cut 3 bases from V and 0 bases from J, with 5 bases between. CDR3 length: 14 amino acids. Template material for amplifying TCR beta CDR3 regions consisted of RNA transcripts. During a first-round RT-PCR of the TCR CDR3, the HTBI primer set was used. Via MiXCR, TCRdb re-called the multiplex PCR reads, giving one row per CDR3 protein. Altogether 240,000 or so distinct CDR3 sequences are present, about a sixth being singletons, with the ten largest covering around 30%. Among ophthalmopathy patients, the Clinical Activity Score reached at least 3, the NOSPECS grade reached at least 4, and duration remained under 3 months. PBMCs were derived from 7.5 to 10 ml fresh peripheral blood. This clonotype has at least ten counts. The antigen remains undetermined.

This chain joins TRBV18 and TRBJ1-4, with unresolved D. The source of this sequence is a woman under 30 with Graves' ophthalmopathy. The sequencing input was blood. CDR3 coding DNA: TGTGCCAGCTCACCTCTTGCAACTAATGAAAAACTGTTTTTT. Its protein product is CASSPLATNEKLFF.